Below, 26 T cell receptor beta chains from the same sample are listed, as sequenced in a study of T-cell memory formation after mild COVID-19. TCRdb reprocessed the 5' RACE reads with MiXCR, giving one entry per CDR3 protein. The sample lists about 610,000 distinct CDR3 sequences, around 16% occurring once. The sample was PBMCs or a T cell subset sorted from them (not recorded which). Receptors were obtained from an adult woman who had mild COVID-19 (a few samples of this study predate the infection). Cell type and time point are not known.

There are a few counts of this clonotype. This chain uses TRBV12-3 or TRBV12-4 with TRBJ1-5; D unclear. CDR3 length: 16 residues. With 5 bases removed from V and 2 bases from J, the gap between germline ends came to 16 bases. DNA of the CDR3: TGTGCCAGCAGTCGGGTGTGGGCATTCGGCAATCAGCCCCAGCATTTT. This translates into CASSRVWAFGNQPQHF.

DNA of the CDR3: TGTGCCAGCAGCTTGGTTTTACCGGGACCCGGGTCGGGCACTGAAGCTTTCTTT. Its protein product is CASSLVLPGPGSGTEAFF. V is TRBV5-5 and J is TRBJ1-1, with a possible D match to TRBD1 (5 bases). Trimming shortened V by 0 bases and J by 4 bases, and 22 bases separated the two germline ends. Germline V lookup: CDR1 SGHKS, CDR2 YYEKEE (reference sequence). The CDR3 runs 18 residues.

The chain has TRBV4-1 and TRBJ2-1, with 12 positions matching TRBD2. Per germline, CDR1 MGHRA and CDR2 YSYEKL. CDR3 length: 16 amino acids. V was pared by 4 bases and J by 4 bases, with 5 bases of the junction left unmatched. CDR3 in amino acids: CASSLLAGGVYNEQFF. The CDR3 nucleotides read TGCGCCAGCAGCCTACTAGCGGGGGGCGTATACAATGAGCAGTTCTTC.

The rearrangement links TRBV7-9 to TRBJ2-3; D may be TRBD1 (6 bases). CDR1 is SEHNR and CDR2 is FQNEAQ in the germline V gene (reference sequence). This CDR3 is 14 amino acids long. V lost 8 bases to trimming and J lost 4 bases, with 16 bases between them. This CDR3 reads CASANPGASDTQYF. The CDR3 bases are TGTGCCAGCGCCAACCCAGGGGCTTCAGATACGCAGTATTTT.

The chain has TRBV20-1 and TRBJ2-6, with 9 bases that match TRBD2. The CDR3 spans 14 residues. Germline CDR1 is DFQATT and CDR2 is SNEGSKA (reference sequence). J lost 0 bases, V lost 7 bases, and 1 base had no gene match. The CDR3 spells CSVAGDSGANVLTF. The CDR3 DNA reads as TGCAGTGTAGCGGGGGACTCTGGGGCCAACGTCCTGACTTTC.

The V call is TRBV5-1, the J call TRBJ1-1; D remains ambiguous. This CDR3 spans 13 amino acids. CDR1 and CDR2 (germline): SGHRS, YFSETQ. V was clipped by 4 bases and J by 1 base, with 8 bases between them. CDR3: CASSLYQNTEAFF. The CDR3 nucleotides are TGCGCCAGCAGCCTCTACCAGAACACTGAAGCTTTCTTT.

This clonotype appeared many times. This chain joins TRBV20-1 and TRBJ1-5; D possibly corresponds to TRBD1 (5 bases). Trimming shortened V by 3 bases and J by 2 bases, and 11 bases separated the two germline ends. The V gene's germline CDR1 is DFQATT and CDR2 SNEGSKA (reference sequence). The CDR3 loop spans 14 amino acids. The CDR3 region has the DNA TGCAGTGCTAGCGGGGGTATGGGCAATCAGCCCCAGCATTTT. This translates into CSASGGMGNQPQHF.

The chain uses TRBV4-1 and TRBJ2-1; D possibly corresponds to TRBD1 (6 bases). CDR1 is MGHRA, CDR2 YSYEKL, per germline. Trimming shortened V by 5 bases and J by 7 bases, and 15 bases separated the two germline ends. The CDR3 runs 14 residues. In DNA form, the CDR3 reads TGCGCCAGCAGCAACCGGGGACATGGGAATGAGCAGTTCTTC. It translates to CASSNRGHGNEQFF.

This clonotype was detected a few times. V is TRBV19 and J is TRBJ1-6; 9 nucleotides align to TRBD1. Germline values: CDR1 LNHDA, CDR2 SQIVND (reference sequence). J lost 5 bases, V lost 3 bases, and 5 bases had no gene match. The CDR3 loop spans 16 amino acids. CDR3 sequence (DNA): TGTGCCAGTAGTATGGGACAGGGCGGGCATAATTCACCCCTCCACTTT. The encoded protein is CASSMGQGGHNSPLHF.

This clonotype appeared a few times. V and J are TRBV11-3 and TRBJ2-1; 9 bases agree with TRBD2. V lost 4 bases to trimming and J lost 6 bases; unmatched junction nucleotides: 4. The CDR3 covers 14 residues. Germline CDR1 reads SGHNT; CDR2 reads YENEEA. The CDR3 DNA follows: TGTGCCAGCAGCTGGCGGGAGGGCCCCAATGAGCAGTTCTTC. As protein: CASSWREGPNEQFF.

This clonotype was recorded many times. The chain employs TRBV24-1 and TRBJ2-3; 10 bases agree with TRBD2. V was pared by 9 bases and J by 6 bases, with 14 bases of the junction left unmatched. This CDR3 spans 16 amino acids. CDR1 is KGHDR, CDR2 SFDVKD, per germline. CDR3 in amino acids: CATSERLAGEVDTQYF. Written as DNA, the CDR3 is TGTGCCACCTCCGAAAGGCTAGCGGGAGAAGTTGATACGCAGTATTTT.

The V and J genes are TRBV7-2 and TRBJ2-2, with D unclear. V was pared by 3 bases and J by 5 bases, with 10 bases between. The V gene's germline CDR1 is SGHTA and CDR2 FQGNSA. The CDR3 loop spans 14 amino acids. The CDR3 nucleotides read TGTGCCAGCAGCTTTCGGCCGATAACCGGGGAGCTGTTTTTT. It is translated as CASSFRPITGELFF.

This clonotype was observed a handful of times. This sequence joins TRBV12-3 or TRBV12-4 and TRBJ2-2; D ambiguous. The CDR3 loop spans 15 amino acids. Trimming cost V 5 bases and J 2 bases, with 12 bases left between them. Here the CDR3 DNA reads TGTGCCAGCAGTCCTGAGAGGCCAAACACCGGGGAGCTGTTTTTT. Residues: CASSPERPNTGELFF.

This chain links TRBV3-1 with TRBJ1-1; no clear D gene. The germline V gene has CDR1 LGHDT and CDR2 YNNKEL (reference sequence). CDR3 length equals 18 residues. The V and J ends lost 7 bases and 1 base respectively, with 25 bases between them. CDR3 nucleotides: TGTGCCAGCACCACAACCAGACTGGCGGGCCGGGGGAACACTGAAGCTTTCTTT. Residues: CASTTTRLAGRGNTEAFF.

This clonotype has more than one count but fewer than ten. The J gene is TRBJ1-1, the V gene TRBV7-9, with D possibly matching TRBD1 (6 bases). This CDR3 spans 15 amino acids. V was trimmed by 6 bases and J by 1 base, leaving 15 bases between them. The V gene's germline CDR1 is SEHNR and CDR2 FQNEAQ (reference sequence). CDR3 sequence: CASRDSEGKNTEAFF. The CDR3 nucleotides are TGTGCCAGCAGGGACAGCGAGGGGAAGAACACTGAAGCTTTCTTT.

This chain joins TRBV6-1 and TRBJ1-5, with 8 bases aligning to TRBD1. CDR3 length equals 16 residues. Germline V gives CDR1 MNHNS, CDR2 SASEGT. Trimming at V came to 0 bases and at J to 4 bases, leaving 5 bases not matched to a gene. As DNA, the CDR3 is TGTGCCAGCAGTGAAGCTGGGACAGGATTAAATCAGCCCCAGCATTTT. Translation: CASSEAGTGLNQPQHF.

A few counts support this clonotype. The chain employs TRBV27 and TRBJ2-7; no definite D call. Deletions cut 0 bases from V and 2 bases from J, with 5 bases between. The CDR3 is 13 residues long. Germline V gene data show CDR1 as MNHEY and CDR2 as SMNVEV (reference sequence). The CDR3 nucleotides read TGTGCCAGCAGTTTATCCGACCCCTACGAGCAGTACTTC. Translated: CASSLSDPYEQYF.

This clonotype was counted only a few times. V gene TRBV6-6 combines with J gene TRBJ1-1; D remains unclear. The germline CDR1 and CDR2 sequences are MNHNY and SVGAGI (reference sequence). Trimming cost V 0 bases and J 3 bases, with 8 bases left between them. The CDR3 extends over 14 amino acids. The CDR3 nucleotides read TGTGCCAGCAGTTACTCCCCTAGGGACACTGAAGCTTTCTTT. This sequence encodes CASSYSPRDTEAFF.

This clonotype was recorded at least ten times. This sequence joins TRBV10-3 and TRBJ2-1; TRBD2 aligns across 9 bases. The CDR3 extends over 16 amino acids. V lost 4 bases and J lost 0; bases outside the gene matches: 4. Germline-derived CDR1 and CDR2 are ENHRY and SYGVKD. The DNA for the CDR3 is TGTGCCATCAGTGGCTCTAGCGGGATCTCCTACAATGAGCAGTTCTTC. This gives the protein CAISGSSGISYNEQFF.

The chain couples TRBV9 to TRBJ2-3, with TRBD2 as a possible D gene (5 bases). The germline gives CDR1 SGDLS, CDR2 YYNGEE. The CDR3 runs 16 residues. The V and J ends lost 4 bases and 4 bases respectively, with 19 bases between them. CDR3 residues: CASSLYGGVGADTQYF. For the CDR3, the DNA is TGTGCCAGCAGCTTGTATGGCGGCGTCGGGGCAGATACGCAGTATTTT.

The chain employs TRBV4-3 and TRBJ2-3; 9 positions match TRBD2. V lost 2 bases and J lost 1; bases outside the gene matches: 4. This CDR3 has 16 amino acids. Per the germline V gene, CDR1 is LGHNA and CDR2 is YSLEER. The CDR3 here is CASSQSGLAGTDTQYF. In DNA, the CDR3 is TGCGCCAGCAGCCAATCGGGACTAGCAGGCACAGATACGCAGTATTTT.

This clonotype was detected only a few times. The chain carries TRBV7-3 and TRBJ1-1; D uncertain. CDR3 length: 15 amino acids. V was pared by 4 bases and J by 4 bases, with 16 bases between. Germline V gives CDR1 SGHTA, CDR2 FQGTGA. The DNA for the CDR3 is TGTGCCAGCAGCTCGACCTTTGGCGGGATCACTGAAGCTTTCTTT. It is translated as CASSSTFGGITEAFF.

This clonotype was counted a few times. The chain carries TRBV7-9 and TRBJ2-1; a weak D match, TRBD2 (5 bases). CDR3 length: 13 amino acids. The ends were cut back, 2 bases at V and 7 bases at J, with 9 bases in the middle. Germline V gene lookup returns CDR1 SEHNR and CDR2 FQNEAQ (reference sequence). The CDR3: CASSLSRDNEQFF. The DNA of the CDR3 is TGTGCCAGCAGCTTATCCCGGGATAATGAGCAGTTCTTC.

In its sample, this clonotype was seen many times. The V and J genes are TRBV7-2 and TRBJ2-4; D unresolved. Per germline, CDR1 SGHTA and CDR2 FQGNSA. The CDR3 covers 15 residues. The germline V and J ends were trimmed by 6 bases and 0 bases, with 12 bases remaining between them. The DNA of the CDR3 is TGTGCCAGCAGTCGGCAGGCCCGAGCCAAAAACATTCAGTACTTC. Its protein product is CASSRQARAKNIQYF.

The sample holds a few counts of this clonotype. The chain carries TRBV5-5 and TRBJ1-1, with D perhaps matching TRBD1 (6 bases). CDR1 and CDR2 from the germline V gene are SGHKS and YYEKEE (reference sequence). The CDR3 runs to 15 residues. Trimming took 6 bases from V and 2 from J, leaving 17 bases between them. CDR3 in DNA: TGTGCCAGCACCGACCCCGTGGGACACAACACTGAAGCTTTCTTT. Translation gives CASTDPVGHNTEAFF.

This CDR3 is CASSPTAGQNTEAFF. DNA for the CDR3: TGTGCCAGCTCACCAACGGCAGGTCAGAACACTGAAGCTTTCTTT. This chain joins TRBV18 and TRBJ1-1; D remains ambiguous. CDR1 KGHSH and CDR2 LQKENI come from the germline V gene. Deletions cut 2 bases from V and 1 base from J, with 11 bases between. CDR3 length: 15 residues.